The T cell receptor beta chain under discussion was sequenced for a study of blood T cell repertoires in COVID-19. Across the study: Researchers got acute and convalescent COVID-19 samples from the United States, Italy and Spain. In each case, the material was cDNA or gDNA derived from T cells, B-cell-depleted T cells, or PBMCs.

In the original analysis: Cell counts per sample came from amplifying reference gene primers. Some clones are missing from TCRdb's copy, which holds only in-frame ones; the method was immunoSEQ multiplex PCR. The D gene and trimming were derived from the DNA, and the V and J assignments and clone size from that table. The table lists tens of thousands of clones, roughly 80% of them singletons. Trimming removed 3 bases from V and 4 bases from J, with 15 bases in between. Germline V gives CDR1 MDHEN, CDR2 SYDVKM. The CDR3 has 15 residues. The J gene is TRBJ1-1, the V gene TRBV28; D gene uncertain. The sequenced sample was peripheral blood. The receptor comes from a human donor in a cohort sampled during active COVID-19. The CDR3 DNA follows: TGTGCCAGCAGTTTGTTCCCCGGACGGGGCACTGAAGCTTTCTTT. Protein product: CASSLFPGRGTEAFF.